The 5 T cell receptor beta chains in this list originate from one sample, sequenced in a study of blood T cell repertoires in COVID-19. The repertoire was sequenced with immunoSEQ multiplex PCR; TCRdb's copy has only in-frame clones and lacks some. The sample lists about 65,000 clones, roughly 92% occurring once. The sequenced sample consisted of peripheral blood. The origin of the receptors is a man between 65 and 79 years old with active COVID-19.

The genes are TRBV13 and TRBJ2-5; 7 nucleotides match TRBD1. Germline V gene lookup returns CDR1 PRHDT and CDR2 FYEKMQ (reference sequence). V shed 3 bases, J shed 5 bases, and the junction held 12 bases outside the gene matches. The CDR3 contains 16 residues. CDR3: CASSLYTGTESETQYF. CDR3 DNA sequence: TGTGCCAGCAGCTTGTACACCGGGACAGAGTCGGAGACCCAGTACTTC.

The chain combines TRBV4-3 with TRBJ1-4, with no clear D. Germline V gives CDR1 LGHNA, CDR2 YSLEER. Trimming stripped 0 bases from V and 4 bases from J, with 12 bases between. This CDR3 is 16 amino acids long. CDR3 loop: CASSQEGTRSNEKLFF. DNA of the CDR3: TGCGCCAGCAGCCAAGAGGGTACTAGGAGTAATGAAAAACTGTTTTTT.

The chain is built from TRBV10-2 and TRBJ2-5, with no clear D. Germline CDR1 is WSHSY and CDR2 is SAAADI. V lost 5 bases and J 5 bases, leaving 18 bases between the germline ends. This CDR3 contains 15 residues. The CDR3 loop reads CASSPLVLAGETQYF. The DNA for the CDR3 is TGCGCCAGCAGTCCGCTGGTGTTGGCCGGGGAGACCCAGTACTTC.

A single count supports this clone. This chain's CDR3 is CASSQLPWTGGYEQYF. The DNA for the CDR3 is TGTGCCAGCAGCCAATTACCGTGGACAGGGGGCTACGAGCAGTACTTC. The rearrangement links TRBV14 to TRBJ2-7, with 10 bases fitting TRBD1. Per germline, CDR1 SGHDN and CDR2 FVKESK. The CDR3 loop spans 16 amino acids. Trimming at V came to 2 bases and at J to 3 bases, leaving 7 bases not matched to a gene.

The V gene is TRBV5-1, the J gene TRBJ1-6, with D tentatively TRBD1 (5 bases). Per germline, CDR1 SGHRS and CDR2 YFSETQ. The CDR3 consists of 18 residues. Trimming left V 0 bases short and J 7 bases short, with 20 bases between. CDR3 DNA: TGCGCCAGCAGCTTGGCCGCCCAGGGAGGCGTGGGGAATTCACCCCTCCACTTT. Residues: CASSLAAQGGVGNSPLHF.